The source of this T cell receptor (beta chain) is a study of blood T cell repertoires in COVID-19. Study overall: COVID-19 samples collected from the United States, Italy and Spain covered acute and convalescent phases. T cells, B-cell-depleted T cells, or PBMCs supplied cDNA or gDNA.

V was cut by 0 bases and J by 0 bases, with 19 bases left in between. This CDR3 spans 18 amino acids. CDR1 is SGHDT, CDR2 YYEEEE, per germline. As originally analysed: Reference gene primer amplification yielded estimated nucleated cell counts. Profiling relied on immunoSEQ multiplex PCR, and the TCRdb table lists in-frame clones only, not all of them. The V and J calls and clone size are taken from that table; D and trimming were inferred from the DNA. The sample carries approximately 85,000 clones, approximately 89% recorded once. The clonotype comes from a middle-aged man with acute or convalescent COVID-19. What was sequenced was peripheral blood. The J gene is TRBJ2-7, the V gene TRBV5-6; tentative D call: TRBD2 (5 bases). The CDR3 spells CASSLAFRRAESSYEQYF. For the CDR3, the DNA is TGTGCCAGCAGCTTGGCTTTTCGGCGAGCGGAAAGCTCCTACGAGCAGTACTTC.